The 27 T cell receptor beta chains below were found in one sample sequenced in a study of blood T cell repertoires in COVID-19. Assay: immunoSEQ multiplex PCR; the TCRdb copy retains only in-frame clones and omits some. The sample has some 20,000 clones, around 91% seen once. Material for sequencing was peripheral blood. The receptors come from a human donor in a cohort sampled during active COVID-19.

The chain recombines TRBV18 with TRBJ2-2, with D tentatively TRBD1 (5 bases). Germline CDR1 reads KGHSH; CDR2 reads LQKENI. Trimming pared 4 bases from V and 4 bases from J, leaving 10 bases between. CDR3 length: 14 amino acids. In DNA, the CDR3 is TGTGCCAGCTCACATCCAGGGCCCACCGGGGAGCTGTTTTTT. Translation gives CASSHPGPTGELFF.

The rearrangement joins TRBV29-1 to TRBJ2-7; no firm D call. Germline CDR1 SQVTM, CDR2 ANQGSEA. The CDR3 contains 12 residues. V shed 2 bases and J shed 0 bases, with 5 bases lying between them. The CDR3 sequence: CSVELRSYEQYF. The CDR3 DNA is TGCAGCGTTGAACTTCGCTCCTACGAGCAGTACTTC.

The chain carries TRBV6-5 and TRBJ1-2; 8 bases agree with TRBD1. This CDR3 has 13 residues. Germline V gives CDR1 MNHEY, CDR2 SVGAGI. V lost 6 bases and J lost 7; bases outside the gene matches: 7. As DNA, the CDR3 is TGTGCCAGCAGCCTGGACAGGGTGCGTGGCTACACCTTC. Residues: CASSLDRVRGYTF.

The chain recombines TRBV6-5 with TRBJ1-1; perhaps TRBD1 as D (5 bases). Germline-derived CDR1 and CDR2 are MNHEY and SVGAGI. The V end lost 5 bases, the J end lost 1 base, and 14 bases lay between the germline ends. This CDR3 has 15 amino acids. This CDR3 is CASSHTGGGNTEAFF. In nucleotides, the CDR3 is TGTGCCAGCAGTCACACTGGGGGGGGGAACACTGAAGCTTTCTTT.

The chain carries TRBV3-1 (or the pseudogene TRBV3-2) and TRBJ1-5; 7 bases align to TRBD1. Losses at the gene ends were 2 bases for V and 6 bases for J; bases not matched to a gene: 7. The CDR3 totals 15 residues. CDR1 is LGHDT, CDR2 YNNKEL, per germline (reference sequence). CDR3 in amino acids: CASSQSKGAAQPQHF. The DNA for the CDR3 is TGTGCCAGCAGCCAAAGTAAGGGGGCGGCTCAGCCCCAGCATTTT.

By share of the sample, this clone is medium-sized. DNA for the CDR3: TGTGCCACCAGCGGGTTAGCGGGGGAGGAGCAGTACTTC. It yields the protein CATSGLAGEEQYF. V is TRBV15 and J is TRBJ2-7, with 9 bases fitting TRBD2. CDR1 and CDR2 (germline): LNHNV, YYDKDF (reference sequence). V lost 5 bases and J lost 7; bases outside the gene matches: 6. The CDR3 runs to 13 residues.

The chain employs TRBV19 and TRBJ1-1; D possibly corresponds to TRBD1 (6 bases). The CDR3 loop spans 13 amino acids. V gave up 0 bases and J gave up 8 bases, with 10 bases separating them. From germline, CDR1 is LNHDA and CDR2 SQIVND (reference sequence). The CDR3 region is CASSIDRGGEAFF. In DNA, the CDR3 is TGTGCCAGTAGTATAGACAGGGGCGGAGAAGCTTTCTTT.

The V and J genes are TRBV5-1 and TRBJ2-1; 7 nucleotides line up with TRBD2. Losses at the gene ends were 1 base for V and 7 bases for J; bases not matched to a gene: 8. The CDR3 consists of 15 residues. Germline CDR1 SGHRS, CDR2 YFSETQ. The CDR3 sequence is CASSLNGRFVNEQFF. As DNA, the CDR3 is TGCGCCAGCAGCTTGAACGGGAGGTTTGTTAATGAGCAGTTCTTC.

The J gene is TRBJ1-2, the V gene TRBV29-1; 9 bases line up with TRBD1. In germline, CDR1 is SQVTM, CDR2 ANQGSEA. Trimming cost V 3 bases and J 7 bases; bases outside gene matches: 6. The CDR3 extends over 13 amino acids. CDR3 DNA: TGCAGCGTTGACCGGGACAGGGTCTCTGGCTACACCTTC. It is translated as CSVDRDRVSGYTF.

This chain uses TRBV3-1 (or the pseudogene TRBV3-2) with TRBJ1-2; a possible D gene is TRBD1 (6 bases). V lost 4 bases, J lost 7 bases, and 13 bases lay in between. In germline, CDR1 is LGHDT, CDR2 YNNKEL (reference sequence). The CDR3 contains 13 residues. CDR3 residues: CASSPQGRVGYTF. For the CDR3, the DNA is TGTGCCAGCAGCCCTCAGGGGAGGGTTGGCTACACCTTC.

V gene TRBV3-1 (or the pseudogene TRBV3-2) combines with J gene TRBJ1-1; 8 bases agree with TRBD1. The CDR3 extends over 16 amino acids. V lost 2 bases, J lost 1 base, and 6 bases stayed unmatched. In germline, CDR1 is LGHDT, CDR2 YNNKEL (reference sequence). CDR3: CASSQWDRRKNTEAFF. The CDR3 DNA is TGTGCCAGCAGCCAATGGGACAGGAGGAAGAACACTGAAGCTTTCTTT.

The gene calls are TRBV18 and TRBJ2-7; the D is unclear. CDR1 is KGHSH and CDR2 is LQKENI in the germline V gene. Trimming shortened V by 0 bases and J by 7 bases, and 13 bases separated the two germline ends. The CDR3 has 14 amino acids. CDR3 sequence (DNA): TGTGCCAGCTCACCACCAGTCAACACAGAGGAGCAGTACTTC. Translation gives CASSPPVNTEEQYF.

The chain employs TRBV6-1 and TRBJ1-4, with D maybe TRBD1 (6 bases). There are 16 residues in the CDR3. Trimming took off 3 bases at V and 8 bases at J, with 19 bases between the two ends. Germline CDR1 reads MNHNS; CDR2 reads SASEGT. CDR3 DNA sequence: TGTGCCAGCAGTGAGACCCTCGGGGGGCTTAGAGAAAAACTGTTTTTT. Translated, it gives CASSETLGGLREKLFF.

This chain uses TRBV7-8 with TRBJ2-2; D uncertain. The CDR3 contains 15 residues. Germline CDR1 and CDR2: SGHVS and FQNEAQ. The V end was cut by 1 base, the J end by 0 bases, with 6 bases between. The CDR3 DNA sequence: TGTGCCAGCAGCTTAGGGCATGCGAACACCGGGGAGCTGTTTTTT. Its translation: CASSLGHANTGELFF.

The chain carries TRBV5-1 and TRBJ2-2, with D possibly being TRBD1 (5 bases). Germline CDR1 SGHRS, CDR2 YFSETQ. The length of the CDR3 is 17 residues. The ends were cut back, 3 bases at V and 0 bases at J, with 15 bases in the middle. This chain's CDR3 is CASSSQGMGTNTGELFF. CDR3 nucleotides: TGCGCCAGCAGCTCTCAGGGCATGGGAACGAACACCGGGGAGCTGTTTTTT.

In DNA, the CDR3 is TGTGCCAGCAGCCCCGGGACAGGGTTCGGGGAGCTGTTTTTT. It translates to CASSPGTGFGELFF. The chain couples TRBV11-1 to TRBJ2-2; 9 bases align to TRBD1. The CDR3 totals 14 residues. Per the germline V gene, CDR1 is SGHAT and CDR2 is FQDESV (reference sequence). Losses at the gene ends were 5 bases for V and 7 bases for J; bases not matched to a gene: 5.

CDR3 in amino acids: CASSIVALAGGRDTQYF. The CDR3 DNA sequence: TGTGCCAGTAGTATAGTGGCGCTAGCGGGAGGTCGAGATACGCAGTATTTT. The genes are TRBV19 and TRBJ2-3, with 11 bases aligning to TRBD2. Germline CDR1 and CDR2: LNHDA and SQIVND (reference sequence). The CDR3 totals 17 residues. With 1 base clipped from V and 5 bases from J, the junction kept 8 bases outside the gene matches. Together with reference TRBV19 and TRBJ2-3, the CDR3 gives the full variable domain: DGGITQSPKYLFRKEGQNVTLSCEQNLNHDAMYWYRQDPGQGLRLIYYSQIVNDFQKGDIAEGYSVSREKKESFPLTVTSAQKNPTAFYLCASSIVALAGGRDTQYFGPGTRLTVL.

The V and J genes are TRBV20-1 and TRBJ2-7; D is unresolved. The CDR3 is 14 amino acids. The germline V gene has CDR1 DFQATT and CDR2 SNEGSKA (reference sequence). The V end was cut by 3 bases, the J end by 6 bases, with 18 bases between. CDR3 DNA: TGCAGTGCTAGTGAACTTCGCTTCCCATCCGAGCAGTACTTC. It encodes CSASELRFPSEQYF.

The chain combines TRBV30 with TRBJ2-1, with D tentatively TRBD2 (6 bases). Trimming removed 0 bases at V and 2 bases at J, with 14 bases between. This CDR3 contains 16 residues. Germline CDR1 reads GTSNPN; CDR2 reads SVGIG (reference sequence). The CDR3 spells CAWSVRGGAPYNEQFF. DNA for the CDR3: TGTGCCTGGAGTGTACGAGGCGGGGCACCCTACAATGAGCAGTTCTTC.

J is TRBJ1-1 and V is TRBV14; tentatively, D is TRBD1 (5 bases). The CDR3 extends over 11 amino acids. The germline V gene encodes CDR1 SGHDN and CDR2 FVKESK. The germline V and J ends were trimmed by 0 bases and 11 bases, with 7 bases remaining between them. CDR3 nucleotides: TGTGCCAGCAGCCAAGATCGGGGGGCTTTCTTT. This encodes CASSQDRGAFF.

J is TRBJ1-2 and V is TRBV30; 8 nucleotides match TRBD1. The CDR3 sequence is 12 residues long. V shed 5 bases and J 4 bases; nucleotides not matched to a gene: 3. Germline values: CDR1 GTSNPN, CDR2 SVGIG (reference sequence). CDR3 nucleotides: TGTGCCTGGGACAGGGGCTCCTATGGCTACACCTTC. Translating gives CAWDRGSYGYTF.

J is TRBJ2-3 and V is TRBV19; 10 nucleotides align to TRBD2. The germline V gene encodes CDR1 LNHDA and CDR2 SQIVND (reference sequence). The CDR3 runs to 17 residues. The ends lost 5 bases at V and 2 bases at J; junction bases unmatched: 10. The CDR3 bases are TGTGCCAGTAGTGTCTCTCGACTAGCGGGCCTCACAGATACGCAGTATTTT. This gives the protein CASSVSRLAGLTDTQYF.

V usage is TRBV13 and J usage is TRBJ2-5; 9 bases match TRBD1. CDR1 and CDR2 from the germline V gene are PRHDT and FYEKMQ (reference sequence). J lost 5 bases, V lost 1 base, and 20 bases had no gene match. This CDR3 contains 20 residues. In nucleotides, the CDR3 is TGTGCCAGCAGCTTAGAGGGTTCGATCTTAGGGACAGGGATTTCGGAGACCCAGTACTTC. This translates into CASSLEGSILGTGISETQYF.

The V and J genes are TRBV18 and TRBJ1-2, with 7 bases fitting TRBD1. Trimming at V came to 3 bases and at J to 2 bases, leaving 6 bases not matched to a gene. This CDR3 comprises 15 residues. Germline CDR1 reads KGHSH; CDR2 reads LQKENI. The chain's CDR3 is CASSPGQRRNYGYTF. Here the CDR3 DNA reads TGTGCCAGCTCACCGGGACAGCGGAGAAACTATGGCTACACCTTC.

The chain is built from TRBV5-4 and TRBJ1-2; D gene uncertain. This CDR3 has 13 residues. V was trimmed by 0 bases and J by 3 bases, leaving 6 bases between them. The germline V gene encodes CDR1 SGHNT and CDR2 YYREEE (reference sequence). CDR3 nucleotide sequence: TGTGCCAGCAGCTTGGTCGGGGACTATGGCTACACCTTC. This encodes CASSLVGDYGYTF.

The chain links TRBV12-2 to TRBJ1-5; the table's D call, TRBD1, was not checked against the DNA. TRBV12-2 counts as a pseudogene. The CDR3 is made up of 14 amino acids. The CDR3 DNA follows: TGTGCAAGTCGCTACCCAGGGTTGGATCAGCCCCAGCATTTT. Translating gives CASRYPGLDQPQHF.

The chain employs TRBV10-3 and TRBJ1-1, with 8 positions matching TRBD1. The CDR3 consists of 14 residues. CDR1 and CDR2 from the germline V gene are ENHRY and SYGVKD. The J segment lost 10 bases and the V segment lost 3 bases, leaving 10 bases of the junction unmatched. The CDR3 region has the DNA TGTGCCATCAGTGAAACGACAGGGGCCGTGGGAGCTTTCTTT. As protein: CAISETTGAVGAFF.